This TCR beta chain was captured by sequencing in a study of T cells expressing NK-cell markers. Across the study: Serological testing identified seven of the eight sequenced donors as HCMV-seropositive and one as seronegative.

TCRdb reprocessed the 5' RACE reads, keeping one entry per CDR3 protein, no DNA. The specimen's table records about 550,000 distinct CDR3 sequences. This CDR3 spans 16 amino acids. The chain has TRBV12-3 or TRBV12-4 and TRBJ2-1; as DNA is missing, the TRBD2 call by TCRdb cannot be tested. The source is a man younger than 35 in good health. The source material was blood T cells: a sorted CD56 or NKG2C T cell subset, CD4+ or CD8+ T cells, or bulk PBMC T cells (not recorded which). This chain's CDR3 is CASSTGTSGSRDEQFF.